This T cell receptor (beta chain) was captured in a study of CD8+ T cells in alopecia areata. Overall study context: Donors of skin were C3H/HeJ mice aged about 6-12 months with spontaneous alopecia, and recipients were roughly 6-10-week-old female C3H/HeJ mice. Whole-study results and caveats: Resident alphabeta T cells of normal skin are also sequenced in scalp samples. Patients shared TCRs less clearly than mice did, possibly owing to HLA.

Scientists pooled cutaneous lymph node cells and sorted them on CD4, CD8alpha, NKG2D, NKG2ACE and other markers. CDR3 length equals 15 residues. V was cut by 0 bases and J by 1 base, with 10 bases left in between. Germline lookup yields CDR1 NSHNY and CDR2 SYGAGN. Extracted RNA was reverse transcribed, and the resulting cDNA served as sequencing template. Profiling relied on immunoSEQ multiplex PCR, and the TCRdb table lists in-frame clones only, not all of them. In total the sample includes about 300,000 clones, none of them seen once. As concerns this clone: The antigen remains unidentified. The germline and genes are mouse ones. The CDR3 end lies 4 residues beyond the end of the read and is filled in from the germline J gene.

The chain combines TRBV13-1 with TRBJ1-1, with D perhaps TRBD1 (6 bases). What was sequenced was CD4+ T cells sorted from a lymph node. This clonotype was sampled from a C3H/HeJ mouse with alopecia areata. These mice share the MHC haplotype H2-k. The CDR3 here is CASSDAGQQNTEVFF. The part of the CDR3 DNA that was read is TGTGCCAGCAGTGATGCGGGACAACAAAACACA.